This TCR beta chain was recovered during a study of T cells in Graves' hyperthyroidism and ophthalmopathy. Points from the study as a whole: In blood, most of the thyroid clonotypes expanded above 0.001 were also present. The authors' 13 V-J model separated ophthalmopathy from stable hyperthyroidism.

At least ten counts were recorded for this clonotype. Antigen unknown. No ophthalmopathy progression within 18 months constituted stable Graves' hyperthyroidism. Diagnoses were established using clinical symptoms, serum thyroxine and TRAb, thyroid ultrasound and orbital computed tomography. Researchers took RNA transcripts and amplified the TCR beta CDR3 regions from them. Researchers ran a first-round RT-PCR on the TCR CDR3 using the HTBI primer set. TCRdb redid the calling of the multiplex PCR reads with MiXCR, one entry per CDR3 protein. The sample lists 550,000 to 650,000 distinct CDR3 sequences, 14% seen once, with more than 11% in the top ten. Sequencing used blood. The sequence was collected from a woman between 35 and 50 years old with Graves' hyperthyroidism.

The CDR3 DNA reads TGTGCCACCAGCGAGGGAGGGTATGGCTACACCTTC. It yields the protein CATSEGGYGYTF. The V gene is TRBV28, the J gene TRBJ1-2; D is unclear. There are 12 residues in the CDR3. Per the germline V gene, CDR1 is MDHEN and CDR2 is SYDVKM. V lost 10 bases and J 5 bases, leaving 14 bases between the germline ends.